Included here is one T cell receptor beta chain sequence, with context. Its antigen is still unknown. Looked up from germline, CDR1 is SEHNR and CDR2 is FQNEAQ (reference sequence). CDR3 size: 14 residues. V was shortened by 1 base and J by 5 bases, with 11 bases between the two germline ends. This table comes from immunoSEQ multiplex PCR, and its TCRdb copy is limited to in-frame clones, with some not included. This sample has about 160,000 clones, with 75% to 90% found just once. This sample is part of a study of cytomegalovirus exposure and HLA in healthy donors. Study overall: It was reported in a later analysis that the approximately 120 validation repertoires used the same platform as the approximately 600 first-cohort repertoires. Study results and caveats: That first-cohort TCR clusters tended to co-occur in the roughly 130 validation repertoires was found in a later analysis. Usually a TCR sequence was rare, but some public TCRs were found in many donors.

The origin of this receptor is a woman aged 18 to 35 in good health and CMV-seronegative. The rearrangement joins TRBV7-9 to TRBJ1-2, with a weak D call TRBD1 (5 bases). Source material: PBMCs. The CDR3 nucleotides are TGTGCCAGCAGCTTAGGTCTTCGGGGGTATGGCTACACCTTC. Its translation is CASSLGLRGYGYTF.